The rows below give T cell receptor beta chains drawn from one sample of a study of T cell responses to AZD1222 COVID-19 vaccine. Produced via immunoSEQ multiplex PCR; TCRdb's table is partial and in-frame only. The sample lists about 150,000 clones; roughly 89% were seen once. The material was peripheral blood, obtained 28 days after the second AZD1222 dose. These receptors all come from an adult who received the AZD1222 COVID-19 vaccine. Both conserved end residues are part of each CDR3. Each record gives: J gene, CDR3 length, D gene, V gene, CDR3 protein. D genes are given only for firm matches.

j_call: TRBJ2-7; cdr3_length: 14; d_call: .; v_call: TRBV28; cdr3_aa: CASSLSVTGYEQYF
j_call: TRBJ1-2; cdr3_length: 15; d_call: TRBD1; v_call: TRBV6-5; cdr3_aa: CASNFRQGADYGYTF
j_call: TRBJ2-1; cdr3_length: 15; d_call: .; v_call: TRBV28; cdr3_aa: CASSFPRQGGHEQFF
j_call: TRBJ1-4; cdr3_length: 15; d_call: .; v_call: TRBV9; cdr3_aa: CASSPEAGWGEKLFF
j_call: TRBJ1-5; cdr3_length: 14; d_call: .; v_call: TRBV30; cdr3_aa: CAWSAGALNQPQHF
j_call: TRBJ2-3; cdr3_length: 15; d_call: TRBD2; v_call: TRBV9; cdr3_aa: CASSVTSGSTDTQYF
j_call: TRBJ1-5; cdr3_length: 16; d_call: TRBD1; v_call: TRBV19; cdr3_aa: CASSFNRGTRNQPQHF
j_call: TRBJ2-1; cdr3_length: 13; d_call: .; v_call: TRBV5-4; cdr3_aa: CASSSPWIGEQFF
j_call: TRBJ1-5; cdr3_length: 15; d_call: .; v_call: TRBV19; cdr3_aa: CASSIALSNIQPQHF
j_call: TRBJ2-5; cdr3_length: 13; d_call: .; v_call: TRBV6-5; cdr3_aa: CASSYSTGETQYF
j_call: TRBJ1-2; cdr3_length: 16; d_call: .; v_call: TRBV21-1; cdr3_aa: CASSKNQHGGADGYTF
j_call: TRBJ1-1; cdr3_length: 17; d_call: TRBD1; v_call: TRBV5-6; cdr3_aa: CASSLGRDRGPQYEAFF
j_call: TRBJ2-5; cdr3_length: 16; d_call: .; v_call: TRBV6-1; cdr3_aa: CASSESGGVGQETQYF
j_call: TRBJ1-1; cdr3_length: 14; d_call: .; v_call: TRBV30; cdr3_aa: CAWAYRALNTEAFF
j_call: TRBJ2-1; cdr3_length: 12; d_call: TRBD2; v_call: TRBV29-1; cdr3_aa: CSVVGGSNEQFF
j_call: TRBJ1-1; cdr3_length: 12; d_call: .; v_call: TRBV28; cdr3_aa: CASSLQGRKAFF
j_call: TRBJ2-3; cdr3_length: 15; d_call: TRBD1; v_call: TRBV7-2; cdr3_aa: CASSETGGSGDTQYF
j_call: TRBJ1-1; cdr3_length: 13; d_call: .; v_call: TRBV29-1; cdr3_aa: CSAERGLGTEAFF
j_call: TRBJ2-5; cdr3_length: 17; d_call: .; v_call: TRBV4-2; cdr3_aa: CASSQEGAMGYQETQYF
j_call: TRBJ2-1; cdr3_length: 16; d_call: .; v_call: TRBV3-1/TRBV3-2; cdr3_aa: CASSQAGLSSYNEQFF
j_call: TRBJ2-7; cdr3_length: 13; d_call: .; v_call: TRBV10-1; cdr3_aa: CASSESRGGGQYF
j_call: TRBJ2-1; cdr3_length: 15; d_call: TRBD2; v_call: TRBV4-1; cdr3_aa: CASSRGTSNSNEQFF
j_call: TRBJ1-2; cdr3_length: 22; d_call: TRBD1; v_call: TRBV28; cdr3_aa: CASTEPGVLSIKQGLIGHGYTF
j_call: TRBJ2-2; cdr3_length: 16; d_call: TRBD1; v_call: TRBV30; cdr3_aa: CAWSPDRAYLTGELFF
j_call: TRBJ1-1; cdr3_length: 16; d_call: .; v_call: TRBV5-1; cdr3_aa: CASSVGGGIQYTEAFF
j_call: TRBJ2-7; cdr3_length: 14; d_call: .; v_call: TRBV15; cdr3_aa: CATSRDPTQYEQYF
j_call: TRBJ2-3; cdr3_length: 12; d_call: .; v_call: TRBV5-4; cdr3_aa: CASSFVADTQYF
j_call: TRBJ1-5; cdr3_length: 13; d_call: .; v_call: TRBV27; cdr3_aa: CASSFEGTRPQHF
j_call: TRBJ1-1; cdr3_length: 14; d_call: .; v_call: TRBV6-1; cdr3_aa: CASSEYGGDTEAFF
j_call: TRBJ2-1; cdr3_length: 13; d_call: TRBD2; v_call: TRBV12-3/TRBV12-4; cdr3_aa: CASGLAEGSEQFF
j_call: TRBJ2-3; cdr3_length: 14; d_call: .; v_call: TRBV7-2; cdr3_aa: CASTPGTPGDTQYF
j_call: TRBJ2-5; cdr3_length: 13; d_call: .; v_call: TRBV7-8; cdr3_aa: CASSFSHQETQYF
j_call: TRBJ2-4; cdr3_length: 14; d_call: .; v_call: TRBV30; cdr3_aa: CAWSVQRSEAIQYF
j_call: TRBJ2-1; cdr3_length: 15; d_call: .; v_call: TRBV5-1; cdr3_aa: CASSFLAAEGAEQFF
j_call: TRBJ1-2; cdr3_length: 16; d_call: TRBD1; v_call: TRBV5-1; cdr3_aa: CASSLAFTGEVYGYTF
j_call: TRBJ2-1; cdr3_length: 13; d_call: .; v_call: TRBV19; cdr3_aa: CASRALQGYEQFF
j_call: TRBJ1-4; cdr3_length: 14; d_call: TRBD1; v_call: TRBV5-1; cdr3_aa: CASSLQGNNEKLFF
j_call: TRBJ1-1; cdr3_length: 14; d_call: .; v_call: TRBV6-5; cdr3_aa: CASSYSLRNTEAFF
j_call: TRBJ2-3; cdr3_length: 15; d_call: .; v_call: TRBV4-1; cdr3_aa: CASSQATTNTDTQYF
j_call: TRBJ1-1; cdr3_length: 11; d_call: .; v_call: TRBV30; cdr3_aa: CAWRGVTEAFF
j_call: TRBJ2-1; cdr3_length: 14; d_call: .; v_call: TRBV19; cdr3_aa: CASSIGRLNNEQFF
j_call: TRBJ2-1; cdr3_length: 14; d_call: TRBD2; v_call: TRBV5-1; cdr3_aa: CASSSSGRNNEQFF
j_call: TRBJ1-6; cdr3_length: 13; d_call: .; v_call: TRBV3-1/TRBV3-2; cdr3_aa: CASSQGARSPLHF
j_call: TRBJ2-7; cdr3_length: 12; d_call: .; v_call: TRBV5-4; cdr3_aa: CASKAGVGEQYF
j_call: TRBJ2-5; cdr3_length: 16; d_call: .; v_call: TRBV9; cdr3_aa: CASSVAGITAQETQYF
j_call: TRBJ2-1; cdr3_length: 15; d_call: TRBD1; v_call: TRBV6-1; cdr3_aa: CASSEGQDSYNEQFF
j_call: TRBJ1-3; cdr3_length: 16; d_call: .; v_call: TRBV18; cdr3_aa: CASSPPVEGPGNTIYF
j_call: TRBJ2-1; cdr3_length: 13; d_call: .; v_call: TRBV24-1; cdr3_aa: CATSESLGNEQFF
j_call: TRBJ2-2; cdr3_length: 17; d_call: TRBD1; v_call: TRBV12-5; cdr3_aa: CASGLGGGQGHTGELFF
j_call: TRBJ2-1; cdr3_length: 15; d_call: .; v_call: TRBV4-3; cdr3_aa: CASSQEGTSYNEQFF
j_call: TRBJ1-1; cdr3_length: 15; d_call: .; v_call: TRBV10-3; cdr3_aa: CAISPSGAGNTEAFF